Listed below are T cell receptor beta chains from one sample, sequenced in a study of human T cells and chemical hapten exposure. TCRdb fed the RACE reads into MiXCR, producing one record per CDR3 protein. The profile shows around 250,000 distinct CDR3 sequences, 8.6% of them singletons. Here the sequenced sample was whole blood, taken in connection with sensitization to the hapten diphenylcyclopropenone (DPC). Receptor source: a middle-aged woman with alopecia areata. Some clones in this sample may be carry-over from other donors' samples. Both conserved end residues are part of each CDR3. The D gene is left open where the match is weak. Expanded clones are given a class, and other clones once, few, many or no size at all.

V	size	D	J	DNA	CDR3
TRBV12-3/TRBV12-4	-	-	TRBJ2-1	TGTGCCAGCAACTACATCGGAGGGTCGCCGTTCTTC	CASNYIGGSPFF
TRBV7-2	-	-	TRBJ1-1	TGTGCCAGCAACTTAACTCGAACGGGGGCGAGAGAAACAACTGAAGCTTTCTTT	CASNLTRTGARETTEAFF
TRBV20-1	-	TRBD1	TRBJ2-7	TGCAGTGCGTGGGACAGGGCTCGCCACGAGCAGTACTTC	CSAWDRARHEQYF
TRBV5-1	-	TRBD2	TRBJ2-3	TGCGCCAGCAGCGGGGGGACTAGCGGCCCCACAGATACGCAGTATTTT	CASSGGTSGPTDTQYF
TRBV10-3	-	-	TRBJ2-5	TGTGCCATCACCTCACAACCGGGATCACAAGAGACCCAGTACTTC	CAITSQPGSQETQYF
TRBV11-3	-	-	TRBJ2-3	TGTGCCAGCGGGCCGAGCAGGAGCACAGATACGCAGTATTTT	CASGPSRSTDTQYF
TRBV7-9	many	-	TRBJ2-7	TGTGCCAGCAGCCTCCCCCCAGCCTACGAGCAGTACTTC	CASSLPPAYEQYF
TRBV28	few	-	TRBJ1-5	TGTGCCAGCAGTTTCCGAAGTCAGCCCCAGCATTTT	CASSFRSQPQHF
TRBV6-2/TRBV6-3	many	-	TRBJ1-1	TGTGCCAGCAGTTACGACAGATTGAACACTGAAGCTTTCTTT	CASSYDRLNTEAFF
TRBV5-4	-	TRBD2	TRBJ2-1	TGTGCCAGCAGCTTGCCCGGGACTATCTCCTACAATGAGCAGTTCTTC	CASSLPGTISYNEQFF
TRBV12-3/TRBV12-4	-	TRBD1	TRBJ1-3	TGTGCCAGCAGTTACGACAGGGGGCCTGGAAACACCATATATTTT	CASSYDRGPGNTIYF
TRBV20-1	few	-	TRBJ2-3	TGCAGTGCCCTTCGCGGGTCGATCTCGGGTACGCAGTATTTT	CSALRGSISGTQYF
TRBV12-3/TRBV12-4	-	-	TRBJ1-6	TGTGCCAGCAGTTTAAGCCAGGGGCGGTCACCCCTCCACTTT	CASSLSQGRSPLHF
TRBV9	many	TRBD1	TRBJ2-5	TGTGCCAGCAGCGTAGGACAGGGAGAGGCGGAGACCCAGTACTTC	CASSVGQGEAETQYF
TRBV7-6	few	TRBD2	TRBJ2-1	TGTGCCAGCAGCTCGCTAGCGGGTTTGTACAATGAGCAGTTCTTC	CASSSLAGLYNEQFF
TRBV20-1	-	-	TRBJ1-5	TGCAGTGCTAGAGACCCACAGGGACCGGGCAATCAGCCCCAGCATTTT	CSARDPQGPGNQPQHF
TRBV20-1	-	-	TRBJ2-3	TGCAGTGCTAGGCAGGGATACGATACGCAGTATTTT	CSARQGYDTQYF
TRBV3-1	many	TRBD2	TRBJ2-1	TGTGCCAGCAGCCCTATGGGGAGGGCCCACAATGAGCAGTTCTTC	CASSPMGRAHNEQFF
TRBV7-2	few	TRBD1	TRBJ1-1	TGTGCCAGCAGCTTCGACAGGGTAGGCACTGAAGCTTTCTTT	CASSFDRVGTEAFF
TRBV6-4	many	TRBD1	TRBJ2-3	TGTGCCAGCAGTGACTCGAAGTTTACAGGGGGCGGTTCAGATACGCAGTATTTT	CASSDSKFTGGGSDTQYF
TRBV20-1	few	TRBD2	TRBJ2-2	TGCAGTGCTAGAGGGGGTCCTAGCGGGTCTACCGGGGAGCTGTTTTTT	CSARGGPSGSTGELFF
TRBV3-1	many	-	TRBJ1-6	TGTGCCAGCAGCCCACGGGAAGCCTCACCCCTCCACTTT	CASSPREASPLHF
TRBV20-1	-	-	TRBJ2-7	TGCAGTGCTAGATTGGATTCCTACGAGCAGTACTTC	CSARLDSYEQYF
TRBV12-3/TRBV12-4	few	-	TRBJ2-2	TGTGCCAGCAGTCGTACCGGGATCGGGGAGCTGTTTTTT	CASSRTGIGELFF
TRBV2	-	-	TRBJ1-3	TGTGCCAGCAGTGAAGCGTCAGCAAGAGACACCATATATTTT	CASSEASARDTIYF
TRBV7-9	-	-	TRBJ1-2	TGTGCCAGCAGCTTAGGGGAGTACTATGGCTACACCTTC	CASSLGEYYGYTF
TRBV11-2	-	-	TRBJ2-5	TGTGCCAGCAGCTTAGAGGGCAGAGGGACCCAGTACTTC	CASSLEGRGTQYF
TRBV20-1	many	-	TRBJ2-1	TGCAGTGCTAGTAAGCCTAGCGAATTGAACAATGAGCAGTTCTTC	CSASKPSELNNEQFF
TRBV6-5	many	TRBD1	TRBJ1-1	TGTGCCAGCAGTTACTCCGAGGGGGCGACTGAAGCTTTCTTT	CASSYSEGATEAFF
TRBV6-2/TRBV6-3	few	TRBD2	TRBJ2-7	TGTGCCAGCAGTTACGGGGGAAGACAACTAGCGGGCTCCTACGAGCAGTACTTC	CASSYGGRQLAGSYEQYF
TRBV7-2	few	-	TRBJ1-2	TGTGCCAGCAGCTTTAGGACGGCCGATCCTCCCTATGGCTACACCTTC	CASSFRTADPPYGYTF
TRBV7-2	-	TRBD2	TRBJ2-1	TGTGCCAGCAGCTTAGCGTCGGGCCGGCTAGCGGCCTACAATGAGCAGTTCTTC	CASSLASGRLAAYNEQFF
TRBV10-1	few	TRBD2	TRBJ2-3	TGCGCCACCGGGACTAGCGGGCGGATAACAGATACGCAGTATTTT	CATGTSGRITDTQYF
TRBV6-5	few	-	TRBJ1-5	TGTGCCAGCAGTCAATTCAAGGGCAATCAGCCCCAGCATTTT	CASSQFKGNQPQHF
TRBV7-2	many	-	TRBJ1-6	TGTGCCAGCAGCTTAGAGAGCAGACCTTATTCACCCCTCCACTTT	CASSLESRPYSPLHF
TRBV7-8	few	-	TRBJ2-3	TGTGCCAGCAGCTTAGCGGGAGGTATCACAGATACGCAGTATTTT	CASSLAGGITDTQYF
TRBV20-1	few	-	TRBJ1-1	TGCAGTGCTATCCGCCCGTCGGGGAGGACTGAAGCTTTCTTT	CSAIRPSGRTEAFF
TRBV2	-	TRBD1	TRBJ2-5	TGTGCCAGCAAAGGGACAGGGACGGGAGAGACCCAGTACTTC	CASKGTGTGETQYF
TRBV6-2/TRBV6-3	-	TRBD2	TRBJ2-1	TGTGCCAGCACGCGGCTAGCGGACTACAATGAGCAGTTCTTC	CASTRLADYNEQFF
TRBV15	-	-	TRBJ2-5	TGTGCCACCAGCAGAGATCTGGGGGAGACCCAGTACTTC	CATSRDLGETQYF
TRBV5-1	few	-	TRBJ1-4	TGCGCCAGCGGCAGGGAGGCAACTAATGAAAAACTGTTTTTT	CASGREATNEKLFF
TRBV7-9	-	-	TRBJ2-4	TGTGCCAGCACCTATGGATCCTTAGCCAAAAACATTCAGTACTTC	CASTYGSLAKNIQYF
TRBV3-1	few	-	TRBJ2-7	TGTGCCAGCAGCCATGTCGACAGTACCGAGCAGTACTTC	CASSHVDSTEQYF
TRBV29-1	few	-	TRBJ1-1	TGCAGCGTCCAAACAGGGCAGGGCACTGAAGCTTTCTTT	CSVQTGQGTEAFF